One and the same sample provided the 16 T cell receptor beta chains below, sequenced in a study of CXCR3-negative and CXCR3-positive naive CD8 T cells. cDNA libraries for TRB were generated by 5' RACE incorporating UMI labels. TCRdb derives one entry per CDR3 protein from the 5' RACE reads, leaving out DNA. The sample table includes tens of thousands of distinct CDR3 sequences. Sequencing was done on a sample of naive CXCR3- CD8+ T cells from blood. Subset here: CD45RO-CCR7+CD27+CD95- naive CD8+ T cells lacking CXCR3 (TNR3-). The receptors shown here come from a human donor in good health. Some clones in this sample may be carry-over from other donors' samples.

Measured by frequency, this clonotype is medium-sized. The gene calls are TRBV7-9 and TRBJ2-7; with no DNA, the TCRdb D assignment of TRBD1 cannot be verified. The length of the CDR3 is 13 residues. Germline V CDR1 and CDR2: SEHNR, FQNEAQ (reference sequence). This CDR3 reads CASSLAGDYEQYF.

The chain couples TRBV20-1 to TRBJ2-7; the TRBD2 assignment by TCRdb is unverifiable without DNA. Germline values: CDR1 DFQATT, CDR2 SNEGSKA (reference sequence). The CDR3 has 17 amino acids. The CDR3 spells CSASLDSEGARLYEQYF.

The rearrangement links TRBV29-1 to TRBJ2-3; TCRdb's D gene call, TRBD2, goes unchecked for lack of DNA. This CDR3 comprises 15 residues. Germline V lookup: CDR1 SQVTM, CDR2 ANQGSEA. CDR3 in amino acids: CSVEYGSGSIDTQYF.

The rearrangement joins TRBV7-9 to TRBJ2-5; TCRdb names TRBD2, which stays unverified in the absence of DNA. The CDR3 has 18 amino acids. Germline values: CDR1 SEHNR, CDR2 FQNEAQ (reference sequence). This CDR3 reads CASSPLSGLAGQEETQYF. The full variable domain, its missing parts supplied by reference TRBV7-9 and TRBJ2-5, is DTGVSQNPRHKITKRGQNVTFRCDPISEHNRLYWYRQTLGQGPEFLTYFQNEAQLEKSRLLSDRFSAERPKGSFSTLEIQRTEQGDSAMYLCASSPLSGLAGQEETQYFGPGTRLLVL.

The V gene is TRBV6-2 or TRBV6-3, the J gene TRBJ2-7; TCRdb names TRBD1, which stays unverified in the absence of DNA. The CDR3 loop spans 14 amino acids. Germline V gives CDR1 MNHEY, CDR2 SVGEGT. CDR3 sequence reads: CASSYAGQGYEQYF.

The chain combines TRBV10-3 with TRBJ2-3; without DNA, the TCRdb call of TRBD1 cannot be checked. Per the germline V gene, CDR1 is ENHRY and CDR2 is SYGVKD. The CDR3 sequence is 16 residues long. Here the CDR3 reads CAIRIQGESSTDTQYF.

This clonotype counts as medium-sized by frequency. The J gene is TRBJ1-1, the V gene TRBV5-5; without DNA, the TCRdb call of TRBD1 cannot be checked. The CDR3 has 14 amino acids. Germline CDR1 reads SGHKS; CDR2 reads YYEKEE (reference sequence). The CDR3 is CASSSGELDTEAFF.

J is TRBJ1-1 and V is TRBV4-2; lacking DNA, the TRBD1 call made by TCRdb goes unchecked. The V gene's germline CDR1 is LGHNA and CDR2 YNFKEQ. The CDR3 sequence is 16 residues long. CDR3 region: CASSQDVPGQPTEAFF.

The CDR3 loop is CASSPFEGPNTEAFF. The chain employs TRBV14 and TRBJ1-1. CDR1 and CDR2 (germline): SGHDN, FVKESK. CDR3 length: 15 residues.

The J gene is TRBJ2-7, the V gene TRBV5-6; TCRdb proposes TRBD1, but this gene call is untestable without DNA. This CDR3 is built from 14 residues. Germline V gene sequence: CDR1 SGHDT, CDR2 YYEEEE. The CDR3 sequence: CASSLVQGAQEQYF.

This chain joins TRBV6-5 and TRBJ2-5; with no DNA, the TCRdb D assignment of TRBD1 cannot be verified. Germline assignment: CDR1 MNHEY and CDR2 SVGAGI. The CDR3 extends over 14 amino acids. The CDR3 here is CASSLSGEGETQYF.

The chain carries TRBV4-3 and TRBJ2-5; TCRdb names TRBD2, which stays unverified in the absence of DNA. Germline loops: CDR1 LGHNA, CDR2 YSLEER. CDR3 length: 16 amino acids. CDR3 sequence reads: CASSQERARLEETQYF.

Considering frequency, this clonotype is medium-sized. The rearrangement uses TRBV11-3 and TRBJ2-3; no DNA is available, so the TRBD2 call from TCRdb remains unchecked. Germline CDR1 SGHNT, CDR2 YENEEA. The CDR3 has 16 residues. The CDR3 spells CASSRRIAGPSDTQYF.

This chain joins TRBV28 and TRBJ2-7; lacking DNA, the TRBD2 call made by TCRdb goes unchecked. The CDR3 length is 15 residues. Germline CDR1 reads MDHEN; CDR2 reads SYDVKM. This CDR3 is CASGTSTILRGEQYF.

The chain is built from TRBV7-3 and TRBJ2-2; TCRdb gives TRBD1 as the D gene, but with no DNA this cannot be confirmed. Germline CDR1 SGHTA, CDR2 FQGTGA. The length of the CDR3 is 15 residues. CDR3 amino acids: CASSLTTGLIGELFF. Full variable domain (remainder filled in from reference TRBV7-3 and TRBJ2-2): GAGVSQTPSNKVTEKGKYVELRCDPISGHTALYWYRQSLGQGPEFLIYFQGTGAADDSGLPNDRFFAVRPEGSVSTLKIQRTERGDSAVYLCASSLTTGLIGELFFGEGSRLTVL.

The chain joins TRBV18 to TRBJ2-7. Germline CDR1 reads KGHSH; CDR2 reads LQKENI. The CDR3 consists of 14 residues. The CDR3 is CASSPSDSTYEQYF.